The clone carrying this T cell receptor (beta chain) occurred a few times. The antigen is undetermined. This specimen belongs to a study of identical twins. Study-wide points: Among beta out-of-frame sequences, excess sharing between twins appeared weaker.

TCRdb re-derived calls from the 5' RACE reads in MiXCR, one entry per CDR3 protein. Of a few hundred thousand distinct CDR3 sequences listed, 20% to 25% are singletons. The germline gives CDR1 SGHAT, CDR2 FQNNGV. The CDR3 has 18 amino acids. V trimming: 1 base; J trimming: 4 bases; junction bases outside the gene matches: 15. These same records also appear under a second study, on T cells expressing NK-cell markers. That work adds: Sequencing covered eight donors, seven HCMV-seropositive and one seronegative. The authors restricted sorting to alpha-beta TCR T cells with an anti-gamma-delta TCR antibody in several experiments. Also leading the CD3+CD56-NKG2C+ fraction in a few donors were these clonotypes.

The gene calls are TRBV11-2 and TRBJ1-2; 7 nucleotides agree with TRBD1. The sequence came from a woman under 30 in good health. Sequencing was done on a sample of CD4+ T cells sorted from blood. CDR3 coding DNA: TGTGCCAGCAGCTTAGGCAGGACAGGTTTCGTCTCGGGCTATGGCTACACCTTC. Its translation is CASSLGRTGFVSGYGYTF.